Below are 6 T cell receptor beta chains sequenced from a single sample in a study of blood T cell repertoires in COVID-19. The protocol was immunoSEQ multiplex PCR, while the TCRdb copy is restricted to in-frame clones and leaves out a portion. The sample contains 110,000 to 150,000 clones, more than 70% of which appear only once. The material sequenced was peripheral blood. The receptors stem from a woman aged 50 to 60 with acute or convalescent COVID-19.

The chain is built from TRBV4-3 and TRBJ1-5; D may be TRBD1 (5 bases). The CDR3 totals 15 residues. Germline CDR1 reads LGHNA; CDR2 reads YSLEER. Deletions cut 0 bases from V and 4 bases from J, with 10 bases between. For the CDR3, the DNA is TGCGCCAGCAGCCAAGACTCGAACAGGAATCAGCCCCAGCATTTT. Protein sequence: CASSQDSNRNQPQHF.

The chain couples TRBV5-6 to TRBJ1-4; D unclear. The CDR3 runs to 12 residues. Per the germline V gene, CDR1 is SGHDT and CDR2 is YYEEEE. The ends were cut back, 2 bases at V and 7 bases at J, with 6 bases in the middle. The DNA of the CDR3 is TGTGCCAGCAGCTTTAGCAGTGAAAAACTGTTTTTT. Translating gives CASSFSSEKLFF. The variable domain in full, with the rest retrieved from reference TRBV5-6 and TRBJ1-4, is DAGVTQSPTHLIKTRGQQVTLRCSPKSGHDTVSWYQQALGQGPQFIFQYYEEEERQRGNFPDRFSGHQFPNYSSELNVNALLLGDSALYLCASSFSSEKLFFGSGTQLSVL.

The chain uses TRBV18 and TRBJ1-2, with 8 bases matching TRBD1. This CDR3 is built from 13 residues. CDR1 is KGHSH, CDR2 LQKENI, per germline. V trimming: 6 bases; J trimming: 6 bases; junction bases outside the gene matches: 6. CDR3 nucleotides: TGTGCCAGCTCCCCGGACAGGGTAGATGGCTACACCTTC. Translation: CASSPDRVDGYTF. The full variable domain, rest sourced from reference TRBV18 and TRBJ1-2, is NAGVMQNPRHLVRRRGQEARLRCSPMKGHSHVYWYRQLPEEGLKFMVYLQKENIIDESGMPKERFSAEFPKEGPSILRIQQVVRGDSAAYFCASSPDRVDGYTFGSGTRLTVV.

CDR3 nucleotide sequence: TGTGCCAGTAGTATCGGGACAGGGACCTTTAACTATGGCTACACCTTC. Protein product: CASSIGTGTFNYGYTF. The rearrangement links TRBV19 to TRBJ1-2; 9 bases line up with TRBD1. The CDR3 extends over 16 amino acids. The trim removed 3 bases at V and 1 base at J, leaving 6 bases unmatched. The germline V gene has CDR1 LNHDA and CDR2 SQIVND (reference sequence).

This chain joins TRBV29-1 and TRBJ2-3; 11 bases map to TRBD1. The CDR3 has 13 amino acids. From germline, CDR1 is SQVTM and CDR2 ANQGSEA. V dropped 1 base and J dropped 10; count of bases not matched to a gene: 4. The CDR3 nucleotides read TGCAGCGTTGAAGTTGGACAGGGGGCTCCGCAGTATTTT. Translated: CSVEVGQGAPQYF.

There are a few counts of this clone. The J gene is TRBJ1-2, the V gene TRBV29-1; the D gene is possibly TRBD1 (5 bases). The CDR3 has 12 amino acids. Germline loops: CDR1 SQVTM, CDR2 ANQGSEA. V was pared by 6 bases and J by 7 bases, with 15 bases between. CDR3 residues: CSVDAGPSGYTF. The CDR3 coding sequence is TGCAGCGTCGATGCGGGGCCGTCTGGCTACACCTTC.